Below, 13 T cell receptor beta chains from the same sample are listed, as sequenced in a study of CD8 T cells in ankylosing spondylitis. The antigens these receptors bind are not known. TCRdb reanalysed the 5' RACE reads using MiXCR and keeps one entry per CDR3 protein. The sample holds about 840,000 distinct CDR3 sequences, about 12% seen once. Study-wide results and limits: Characteristic of ankylosing spondylitis blood, it appeared, was a TCR beta motif comprising about eight highly homologous variants.

Sequencing was performed on blood, either unsorted or a sorted T cell fraction (not recorded which). These TCRs come from a male donor with ankylosing spondylitis.

This chain links TRBV6-1 with TRBJ2-3; 7 positions match TRBD1. The V segment lost 5 bases and the J segment 7 bases; nucleotides outside the gene matches: 18. The germline gives CDR1 MNHNS, CDR2 SASEGT. CDR3 size: 17 residues. CDR3 nucleotides: TGTGCCAGCAGTCCCCTGGGGACAGTTAAGGTTAGACATACGCAGTATTTT. This gives the protein CASSPLGTVKVRHTQYF.

This chain links TRBV5-6 with TRBJ2-1; 8 bases are a match to TRBD2. The CDR3 loop spans 15 amino acids. V was pared by 6 bases and J by 10 bases, with 15 bases of the junction left unmatched. Germline V gene lookup returns CDR1 SGHDT and CDR2 YYEEEE. Written as DNA, the CDR3 is TGTGCCAGCAACGCACAGGGACTAGTTCTCGGAGAGCAGTTCTTC. It specifies CASNAQGLVLGEQFF.

This clonotype was found a few times. The V call is TRBV7-2, the J call TRBJ2-7; D possibly corresponds to TRBD2 (5 bases). CDR3 length: 13 amino acids. Per the germline V gene, CDR1 is SGHTA and CDR2 is FQGNSA. V lost 4 bases, J lost 8 bases, and 15 bases lay in between. CDR3 coding DNA: TGTGCCAGCAGCTCCCGGACTTATGAGAAGCAGTACTTC. Translated, it gives CASSSRTYEKQYF.

This clonotype was seen only a few times. The rearrangement links TRBV7-2 to TRBJ2-2; TRBD2 is a possible D gene (5 bases). V lost 1 base to trimming and J lost 9 bases, with 12 bases between them. The CDR3 has 14 residues. From germline, CDR1 is SGHTA and CDR2 FQGNSA. The CDR3, as DNA: TGTGCCAGCAGCTTAGGGGGAGACATCCGGGAGCTGTTTTTT. Translated, it gives CASSLGGDIRELFF.

The sample holds a few counts of this clonotype. The genes are TRBV20-1 and TRBJ2-7; possible D gene TRBD1, 5 bases. The germline V gene encodes CDR1 DFQATT and CDR2 SNEGSKA (reference sequence). The CDR3 has 13 amino acids. Between the trimmed V and J ends, which lost 6 bases and 6 bases, there was a span of 18 bases. This CDR3 is CSAGADAGVEQYF. The CDR3 nucleotides are TGCAGTGCAGGGGCCGATGCCGGAGTCGAGCAGTACTTC.

The genes are TRBV5-6 and TRBJ2-7; D is unresolved. The V end lost 1 base, the J end lost 4 bases, and 12 bases lay between the germline ends. Per the germline V gene, CDR1 is SGHDT and CDR2 is YYEEEE. This CDR3 contains 14 residues. DNA of the CDR3: TGTGCCAGCAGCTTGATCCTCAGAGAATACGAGCAGTACTTC. Its translation: CASSLILREYEQYF.

A few counts support this clonotype. This sequence joins TRBV24-1 and TRBJ1-1; possibly TRBD1 for D (5 bases). Between the trimmed V and J ends, which lost 5 bases and 1 base, there was a span of 13 bases. Germline assignment: CDR1 KGHDR and CDR2 SFDVKD. This CDR3 has 15 amino acids. CDR3 region: CATSASEQGNTEAFF. The CDR3 DNA sequence: TGTGCCACCAGTGCCTCGGAGCAGGGGAACACTGAAGCTTTCTTT.

As to this clonotype: A read error may account for a junction end that differs from germline. CDR3 protein: CCARDWASANTGELFF. The CDR3 DNA sequence: TGCTGTGCTAGAGATTGGGCTAGCGCCAACACCGGGGAGCTGTTTTTT. This chain connects TRBV20-1 to TRBJ2-2; perhaps TRBD2 as D (6 bases). Germline CDR1 DFQATT, CDR2 SNEGSKA (reference sequence). The CDR3 is 16 amino acids.

A few counts support this clonotype. The gene calls are TRBV6-5 and TRBJ2-1; 8 nucleotides match TRBD1. CDR1 MNHEY and CDR2 SVGAGI come from the germline V gene. The CDR3 has 12 amino acids. The V gene end was trimmed by 8 bases and the J gene end by 7 bases; junction bases not matched to a gene: 4. This chain's CDR3 is CASGDRRNEQFF. The CDR3, as DNA: TGTGCCAGCGGGGACAGGAGGAATGAGCAGTTCTTC.

This clonotype turned up a few times. The rearrangement uses TRBV20-1 and TRBJ2-2; no definite D call. CDR3 size: 13 residues. Per the germline V gene, CDR1 is DFQATT and CDR2 is SNEGSKA (reference sequence). Trimming pared 1 base from V and 4 bases from J, leaving 7 bases between. As DNA, the CDR3 is TGCAGTGCTAGAGGGGTCCGCACCGGGGAGCTGTTTTTT. Its translation: CSARGVRTGELFF.

The V and J genes are TRBV7-2 and TRBJ2-2; no firm D call. V shed 5 bases and J shed 0 bases, with 7 bases lying between them. Germline-derived CDR1 and CDR2 are SGHTA and FQGNSA. The CDR3 has 14 amino acids. In nucleotides, the CDR3 is TGTGCCAGCAGCCCATACACGAACACCGGGGAGCTGTTTTTT. It codes for CASSPYTNTGELFF.

Worth noting for this clonotype: A read error may account for a junction end that differs from germline. J is TRBJ2-1 and V is TRBV4-1; D may correspond to TRBD1 or TRBD2 (5 bases each). The CDR3 runs 13 residues. Looked up from germline, CDR1 is MGHRA and CDR2 is YSYEKL. The CDR3 nucleotides are TGCGCCAGCAGCCAAGGACGAGGGGACCCAAGGTCCTTC. Translated: CASSQGRGDPRSF.

V and J are TRBV6-4 and TRBJ1-2; 7 bases align to TRBD1. The J segment lost 4 bases and the V segment lost 8 bases, leaving 10 bases of the junction unmatched. CDR1 and CDR2 (germline): MRHNA, SNTAGT. The CDR3 runs to 14 residues. The CDR3 reads CASSTTGLGYGYTF. CDR3 in DNA: TGTGCCAGCTCGACGACAGGGCTCGGCTATGGCTACACCTTC.